Sequencing of this T cell receptor (beta chain) was carried out in a study of blood T cell repertoires in COVID-19. Across the study: Acute and convalescent COVID-19 specimens originated in the United States, Italy and Spain. Sources were T cells, B-cell-depleted T cells, or PBMCs; the material itself was cDNA or gDNA.

In the original analysis: Amplification with reference gene primers provided the estimates of nucleated cell counts. Assay: immunoSEQ multiplex PCR; the TCRdb copy retains only in-frame clones and omits some. V and J calls and clone size are as listed in that table; D and trimming were resolved from the DNA. There are about 110,000 clones in the sample; approximately 87% occur only once, and roughly 7% lies in the top ten. The ends were cut back, 2 bases at V and 6 bases at J, with 17 bases in the middle. Germline V CDR1 and CDR2: SGHTA, FQGNSA. The CDR3 is 15 residues long. Specimen: peripheral blood. The V call is TRBV7-2, the J call TRBJ2-7; D uncertain. This TCR derives from a woman aged 50 to 60 with acute or convalescent COVID-19. The CDR3 bases are TGTGCCAGCAGCTTATTGGCAGGCCGATCTACCGAGCAGTACTTC. This translates into CASSLLAGRSTEQYF.